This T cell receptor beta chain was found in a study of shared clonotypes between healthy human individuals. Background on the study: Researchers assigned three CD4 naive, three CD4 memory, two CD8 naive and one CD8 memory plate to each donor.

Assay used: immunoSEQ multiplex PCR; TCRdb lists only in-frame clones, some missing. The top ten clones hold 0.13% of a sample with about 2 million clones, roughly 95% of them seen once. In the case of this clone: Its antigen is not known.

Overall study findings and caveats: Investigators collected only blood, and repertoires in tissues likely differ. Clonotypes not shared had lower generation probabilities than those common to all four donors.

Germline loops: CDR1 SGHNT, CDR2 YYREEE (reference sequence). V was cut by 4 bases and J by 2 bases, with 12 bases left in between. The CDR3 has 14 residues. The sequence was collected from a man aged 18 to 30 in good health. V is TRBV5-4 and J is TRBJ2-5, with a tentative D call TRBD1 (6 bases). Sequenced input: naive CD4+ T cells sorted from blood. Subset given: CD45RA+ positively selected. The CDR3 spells CASSVTGFQETQYF. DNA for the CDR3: TGTGCCAGCAGCGTAACAGGGTTTCAAGAGACCCAGTACTTC.